This entry concerns a single TCR beta chain. With V trimmed by 5 bases and J by 7 bases, 4 bases remained unmatched. This CDR3 region has 14 residues. Germline V gene data show CDR1 as SNHLY and CDR2 as FYNNEI. This sample stems from a study of blood T cell repertoires in COVID-19. The overall study: Samples came from the United States, Italy and Spain, spanning acute and convalescent COVID-19. Sources were T cells, B-cell-depleted T cells, or PBMCs; the material itself was cDNA or gDNA.

In the original workflow: From reference gene primer amplification, estimates of nucleated cell counts were derived. Sequencing used immunoSEQ multiplex PCR; TCRdb keeps in-frame clones, though not all of them. From that table come the V and J calls and clone size; the DNA was used to work out D and trimming. In the table there are some 240,000 clones, around 90% of which are singletons. Sequencing used peripheral blood. The receptor's source is a woman aged 55-69 years with COVID-19, enrolled during active disease. This rearrangement joins TRBV2 to TRBJ1-6; 8 nucleotides match TRBD1. The CDR3: CASSSQGGNSPLHF. The CDR3 DNA sequence: TGTGCCAGCAGTTCACAGGGGGGGAATTCACCCCTCCACTTT.